This T cell receptor beta chain is drawn from a study of T cell clonotyping in hematopoietic cell transplantation. This clone was recorded only once. Measured with immunoSEQ multiplex PCR; TCRdb has only the in-frame clones, and not every one. Of approximately 20,000 clones in the sample, roughly 84% were seen once. The CDR3 covers 14 residues. Trimming removed 10 bases from V and 2 bases from J, with 16 bases in between. CDR1 is ENHRY and CDR2 is SYGVKD in the germline V gene. The sequenced sample consisted of peripheral blood mononuclear cells. The receptor comes from a man aged 55 to 70 in good health. Some clones in this sample may be carry-over from other donors' samples. This chain links TRBV10-3 with TRBJ2-3, with a possible D match to TRBD2 (6 bases). The CDR3 loop is CATRGGVITDTQYF. The DNA of the CDR3 is TGTGCCACCCGGGGCGGGGTGATCACAGATACGCAGTATTTT.